This T cell receptor beta chain was captured by sequencing in a study of OX40 agonist ivuxolimab in advanced cancers. Assay: immunoSEQ multiplex PCR; the TCRdb copy retains only in-frame clones and omits some. The data show some 14,000 clones, with about 60% seen just once and about 8.7% held by the top ten. This CDR3 contains 14 residues. Germline V CDR1 and CDR2: SGDLS, YYNGEE. Note on this clone: At one end the junction does not follow the germline gene, possibly because of a read error.

The chain employs TRBV9 and TRBJ1-2; maybe TRBD1 (5 bases). The sequence came from an adult with an advanced solid tumor such as melanoma, head and neck, liver or kidney cancer. Material: CD4+ or CD8+ T cells sorted from blood, obtained in a trial of the OX40 agonist ivuxolimab. CDR3: CTSSVEGQGYGYTF. DNA for the CDR3: TGTACCAGCAGCGTAGAAGGACAAGGGTATGGCTACACCTTC.